The TCR beta chain described here comes from a study of long-term antiretroviral therapy in people with HIV. General study points: Against controls, HIV repertoires showed narrower ranges of CDR3 length. Clonal expansions arising prior to ART prevailed in the repertoire at every time point.

The CDR3 has 17 amino acids. J gave up 0 bases and V 5 bases, and 6 bases lay outside the gene matches. Germline CDR1 is MNHEY and CDR2 is SMNVEV (reference sequence). One or more pre-ART and two or more post-ART PBMC samples were available from each donor. Samples held roughly 0.9-10 million cryopreserved PBMC, and DNA extraction followed. To note about this clone: What it recognizes is unknown.

The authors ran the immunoSEQ assay, v3.0, at survey level. Clones were sequenced by immunoSEQ multiplex PCR, and TCRdb holds only the in-frame ones, with some missing. The sample holds approximately 23,000 clones; about 81% are singletons and the top ten take less than 9.5%. The source of this sequence is a man aged 25-40 years with HIV. The sequencing here drew on unsorted PBMCs, taken 1.5 years after starting antiretroviral therapy. The V and J genes are TRBV27 and TRBJ1-4; 10 bases align to TRBD1. The CDR3 loop is CASSLRGQGSTNEKLFF. The CDR3, as DNA: TGTGCCAGCAGTCTCCGGGGACAGGGGTCAACTAATGAAAAACTGTTTTTT.